The 27 T cell receptor beta chains listed next were all sequenced from one sample in a study of regulatory T cells in long-lasting Graves disease. Arm-PCR of CDR3 regions and iRepertoire HTBI primers were used to build TCR beta libraries. Each CDR3 protein gets one entry after TCRdb re-called the multiplex PCR reads with MiXCR. The sample contains about 500,000 distinct CDR3 sequences, 12% of which appear only once. Time point in this sample: newly diagnosed GD, antithyroid drugs for less than 3 months. With RNA extracted from PBMCs as input, the TCR library was made. The sample was also linked to a second study, of T cells in Graves' hyperthyroidism and ophthalmopathy.

The source was peripheral blood mononuclear cells (PBMCs), collected at new diagnosis, from a patient treated with antithyroid drugs. Source of these receptors: a woman in her twenties or thirties with Graves disease.

This clonotype was seen ten or more times. The CDR3 here is CSARGPPSGRAGEREQYF. For the CDR3, the DNA is TGCAGTGCTAGAGGCCCCCCTAGCGGGAGGGCCGGGGAACGCGAGCAGTACTTC. The chain is built from TRBV20-1 and TRBJ2-7; 12 positions agree with TRBD2. With V trimmed by 1 base and J by 6 bases, 16 bases remained unmatched. Germline V gene sequence: CDR1 DFQATT, CDR2 SNEGSKA (reference sequence). The CDR3 is 18 amino acids.

The table lists this clonotype with many counts. V usage is TRBV20-1 and J usage is TRBJ2-3; D possibly corresponds to TRBD2 (5 bases). Between the trimmed V and J ends, which lost 5 bases and 2 bases, there was a span of 23 bases. The CDR3 totals 17 residues. The germline gives CDR1 DFQATT, CDR2 SNEGSKA (reference sequence). CDR3 sequence reads: CSAGSLESRPFTDTQYF. The CDR3 bases are TGCAGTGCTGGATCACTAGAGTCCCGGCCCTTCACAGATACGCAGTATTTT.

This clonotype occurred a few times. The chain employs TRBV10-1 and TRBJ2-7; 7 positions match TRBD1. The CDR3 has 13 residues. The V segment lost 2 bases and the J segment 5 bases; nucleotides outside the gene matches: 3. The germline V gene has CDR1 WNHNN and CDR2 SYGVQD (reference sequence). The CDR3 nucleotides are TGCGCCAGCAGTGAGGACAGGGACCACGAGCAGTACTTC. This translates into CASSEDRDHEQYF.

This clonotype was recorded many times. The rearrangement uses TRBV5-1 and TRBJ2-7; D could derive from TRBD1 or TRBD2 (6 bases each). V lost 5 bases, J lost 6 bases, and 15 bases lay in between. Germline CDR1 reads SGHRS; CDR2 reads YFSETQ. CDR3 length: 13 residues. CDR3: CASSLPTGAEQYF. The CDR3 nucleotides are TGCGCCAGCAGTCTCCCGACGGGGGCCGAGCAGTACTTC.

In its sample, this clonotype was seen a few times. The chain is built from TRBV7-2 and TRBJ2-3, with D uncertain. Germline loops: CDR1 SGHTA, CDR2 FQGNSA. The CDR3 consists of 16 residues. Trimming left V 5 bases short and J 0 bases short, with 15 bases between. CDR3 sequence (DNA): TGTGCCAGCAGCCCCCGGAGTGGACGTAGCACAGATACGCAGTATTTT. Its translation: CASSPRSGRSTDTQYF.

This clonotype was recorded at least ten times. The chain recombines TRBV6-1 with TRBJ2-5, with 9 bases that match TRBD2. CDR1 is MNHNS and CDR2 is SASEGT in the germline V gene. The CDR3 has 17 residues. Unmatched junction bases numbered 15, after V lost 5 bases and J lost 5 bases. The CDR3 spells CASSLGSAGGPYETQYF. CDR3 bases: TGTGCCAGCAGTCTAGGGAGCGCGGGAGGGCCCTACGAGACCCAGTACTTC.

This clonotype came up a few times. The chain combines TRBV5-6 with TRBJ2-2; 8 bases align to TRBD1. The V and J ends lost 3 bases and 6 bases, in that order; junction bases with no gene match: 10. The germline gives CDR1 SGHDT, CDR2 YYEEEE. This CDR3 is built from 16 residues. The DNA of the CDR3 is TGTGCCAGCAGCTGGGGGACAGGCTATTCTTCCGGGGAGCTGTTTTTT. This codes for CASSWGTGYSSGELFF. Full variable domain (missing parts from reference TRBV5-6 and TRBJ2-2): DAGVTQSPTHLIKTRGQQVTLRCSPKSGHDTVSWYQQALGQGPQFIFQYYEEEERQRGNFPDRFSGHQFPNYSSELNVNALLLGDSALYLCASSWGTGYSSGELFFGEGSRLTVL.

This clonotype was found a few times. The CDR3 DNA reads TGCGCCAGCGGCAGGGACAGGAACACAGATACGCAGTATTTT. It yields the protein CASGRDRNTDTQYF. The chain uses TRBV5-1 and TRBJ2-3; 8 bases are shared with TRBD1. CDR3 length: 14 amino acids. With 7 bases clipped from V and 2 bases from J, the junction kept 6 bases outside the gene matches. Germline CDR1 and CDR2: SGHRS and YFSETQ.

Ten or more counts support this clonotype. The chain recombines TRBV30 with TRBJ1-2; 7 bases agree with TRBD1. Germline CDR1 reads GTSNPN; CDR2 reads SVGIG (reference sequence). The CDR3 is 11 residues long. V dropped 7 bases and J dropped 8; count of bases not matched to a gene: 7. The CDR3 reads CAFTTGRGYTF. CDR3 sequence (DNA): TGTGCCTTTACGACAGGGAGGGGCTACACCTTC.

This chain joins TRBV7-9 and TRBJ2-1; D remains ambiguous. Germline V gene sequence: CDR1 SEHNR, CDR2 FQNEAQ (reference sequence). The CDR3 sequence is 15 residues long. V shed 2 bases and J shed 0 bases, with 8 bases lying between them. CDR3 in amino acids: CASSLPGDSYNEQFF. The DNA of the CDR3 is TGTGCCAGCAGCTTACCGGGCGACTCCTACAATGAGCAGTTCTTC.

The J gene is TRBJ2-7, the V gene TRBV28; possible D gene TRBD2, 5 bases. The germline V and J ends were trimmed by 2 bases and 4 bases, with 18 bases remaining between them. The CDR3 runs 16 residues. The germline gives CDR1 MDHEN, CDR2 SYDVKM. DNA for the CDR3: TGTGCCAGCAGTTTACCCCTGGGAGCTGGCAATTACGAGCAGTACTTC. It yields the protein CASSLPLGAGNYEQYF.

V and J are TRBV7-9 and TRBJ1-4; D unclear. The germline V gene encodes CDR1 SEHNR and CDR2 FQNEAQ (reference sequence). The CDR3 runs to 13 residues. Trimming took 5 bases from V and 8 from J, leaving 12 bases between them. The CDR3 DNA is TGTGCCAGCAGCCCCCAGGCCCAGGAAAAACTGTTTTTT. Its protein is CASSPQAQEKLFF.

This rearrangement joins TRBV25-1 to TRBJ2-7; D perhaps matches TRBD1 (6 bases). This CDR3 is built from 16 residues. CDR1 is MGHDK and CDR2 is SYGVNS in the germline V gene. Trimming removed 0 bases from V and 2 bases from J, with 14 bases in between. The CDR3 spells CASSEYTAGAPYEQYF. CDR3 nucleotide sequence: TGTGCCAGCAGTGAATACACCGCAGGGGCTCCCTACGAGCAGTACTTC.

This clonotype was observed many times. The chain has TRBV11-2 and TRBJ1-5; 8 positions match TRBD1. The CDR3 runs 14 residues. Trimming cost V 5 bases and J 4 bases; bases outside gene matches: 4. The germline V gene encodes CDR1 SGHAT and CDR2 FQNNGV. The CDR3 region is CASSHTGGNQPQHF. DNA for the CDR3: TGTGCCAGCAGCCATACAGGGGGGAATCAGCCCCAGCATTTT.

This clonotype was picked up many times. V is TRBV3-1 and J is TRBJ2-1; 8 bases are shared with TRBD2. Trimming at V came to 4 bases and at J to 0 bases, leaving 8 bases not matched to a gene. This CDR3 has 17 amino acids. The germline gives CDR1 LGHDT, CDR2 YNNKEL (reference sequence). CDR3 sequence (DNA): TGTGCCAGCAGCCGTATCGCCGGGACTAGCTCCTACAATGAGCAGTTCTTC. The encoded protein is CASSRIAGTSSYNEQFF.

This clonotype has a count of ten or more. This chain uses TRBV20-1 with TRBJ1-2, with D possibly being TRBD1 (6 bases). The V gene's germline CDR1 is DFQATT and CDR2 SNEGSKA (reference sequence). The CDR3 runs 14 residues. The V gene lost 6 bases and the J gene lost 3 bases, with 17 bases spanning the gap. The CDR3 region is CSADPGGTYYGYTF. The CDR3 bases are TGCAGTGCCGACCCGGGGGGCACCTACTATGGCTACACCTTC.

Ten or more counts support this clonotype. The rearrangement links TRBV9 to TRBJ1-1, with D possibly matching TRBD1 (5 bases). Germline CDR1 and CDR2: SGDLS and YYNGEE. V was cut by 0 bases and J by 5 bases, with 11 bases left in between. The CDR3 is 14 residues long. The chain's CDR3 is CASSVVSRVTEAFF. The CDR3 DNA follows: TGTGCCAGCAGCGTAGTCAGCAGGGTGACTGAAGCTTTCTTT. The whole variable domain, filled in from reference TRBV9 and TRBJ1-1, reads DSGVTQTPKHLITATGQRVTLRCSPRSGDLSVYWYQQSLDQGLQFLIQYYNGEERAKGNILERFSAQQFPDLHSELNLSSLELGDSALYFCASSVVSRVTEAFFGQGTRLTVV.

On this clonotype itself: The junction does not match germline at one end; this may be a read error. The chain recombines TRBV7-9 with TRBJ1-1; no clear D gene. The CDR3 is 15 residues long. Germline CDR1 reads SEHNR; CDR2 reads FQNEAQ (reference sequence). CDR3 protein: CASSVAGTIQTEAFF. As DNA, the CDR3 is TGTGCCAGCAGCGTAGCAGGCACTATTCAGACTGAAGCTTTCTTT.

The genes are TRBV30 and TRBJ2-1; 7 bases map to TRBD2. In germline, CDR1 is GTSNPN, CDR2 SVGIG (reference sequence). After removal of 2 bases from V and 8 bases from J, the junction contained 12 bases not matched to a gene. CDR3 length: 15 residues. The CDR3 region has the DNA TGTGCCTGGAGTAGGCGCGGCGGGAGCAGCCATGAGCAGTTCTTC. Its protein is CAWSRRGGSSHEQFF.

This clonotype was seen at least ten times. The V and J genes are TRBV18 and TRBJ1-4; D gene uncertain. CDR1 is KGHSH, CDR2 LQKENI, per germline. This CDR3 comprises 15 residues. V lost 3 bases, J lost 6 bases, and 14 bases lay in between. CDR3 loop: CASSPDGLGHEKLFF. CDR3 DNA sequence: TGTGCCAGCTCACCCGATGGACTGGGCCATGAAAAACTGTTTTTT.

The J gene is TRBJ2-3, the V gene TRBV2, with D perhaps TRBD2 (5 bases). Deletions cut 6 bases from V and 4 bases from J, with 8 bases between. The CDR3 is 12 residues long. The germline V gene encodes CDR1 SNHLY and CDR2 FYNNEI. CDR3 residues: CASRRVSDTQYF. The CDR3 bases are TGTGCCAGCAGGCGGGTATCAGATACGCAGTATTTT.

This clonotype was seen many times. The chain recombines TRBV2 with TRBJ1-1; D perhaps matches TRBD1 (5 bases). Trimming took off 0 bases at V and 6 bases at J, with 20 bases between the two ends. Germline V CDR1 and CDR2: SNHLY, FYNNEI. The length of the CDR3 is 17 residues. CDR3 nucleotide sequence: TGTGCCAGCAGTGAAGCGGGGCCCAGGGCGCGCAGGGCTGAAGCTTTCTTT. It encodes CASSEAGPRARRAEAFF.

This clonotype came up many times. The CDR3, as DNA: TGTGCCAGCAACCTGTCCGGACGAGAAGGAAACACCATATATTTT. As protein: CASNLSGREGNTIYF. The chain recombines TRBV7-9 with TRBJ1-3; D gene uncertain. There are 15 residues in the CDR3. Germline CDR1 and CDR2: SEHNR and FQNEAQ (reference sequence). With 7 bases removed from V and 4 bases from J, the gap between germline ends came to 17 bases. The variable domain in full, completed from reference TRBV7-9 and TRBJ1-3, reads DTGVSQNPRHKITKRGQNVTFRCDPISEHNRLYWYRQTLGQGPEFLTYFQNEAQLEKSRLLSDRFSAERPKGSFSTLEIQRTEQGDSAMYLCASNLSGREGNTIYFGEGSWLTVV.

This clonotype was picked up a small number of times. V gene TRBV7-9 combines with J gene TRBJ1-2, with D unclear. Trimming stripped 3 bases from V and 3 bases from J, with 8 bases between. CDR3 length: 13 residues. The germline V gene has CDR1 SEHNR and CDR2 FQNEAQ (reference sequence). CDR3 DNA sequence: TGTGCCAGCAGCTTTGCTGCGGACTATGGCTACACCTTC. It is translated as CASSFAADYGYTF.

This clonotype was counted at least ten times. This chain uses TRBV27 with TRBJ1-2, with D possibly matching TRBD1 (5 bases). V dropped 5 bases and J dropped 6 bases, with 16 bases sitting between them. The CDR3 contains 14 residues. The germline CDR1 and CDR2 sequences are MNHEY and SMNVEV (reference sequence). The CDR3 DNA follows: TGTGCCAGCAGTCCAACAGGTGGGCGAGATGGCTACACCTTC. Translation: CASSPTGGRDGYTF.

This clonotype was seen at least ten times. The chain recombines TRBV11-2 with TRBJ2-3; 9 bases are shared with TRBD2. The CDR3 covers 16 residues. The germline CDR1 and CDR2 sequences are SGHAT and FQNNGV. The V gene end was trimmed by 1 base and the J gene end by 2 bases; junction bases not matched to a gene: 4. The CDR3 reads CASSLVASGTTDTQYF. The CDR3 DNA reads TGTGCCAGCAGCTTAGTGGCTAGCGGGACCACAGATACGCAGTATTTT.

This clonotype has more than one count but fewer than ten. The chain combines TRBV7-9 with TRBJ2-7, with 9 bases that match TRBD1. The CDR3 has 15 amino acids. The ends lost 1 base at V and 6 bases at J; junction bases unmatched: 7. Germline loops: CDR1 SEHNR, CDR2 FQNEAQ (reference sequence). The CDR3 loop is CASSLGDRVNSEQYF. In DNA form, the CDR3 reads TGTGCCAGCAGCTTAGGGGACAGGGTGAATAGCGAGCAGTACTTC.